This TCR beta chain emerged from a study of shared clonotypes between healthy human individuals. V was trimmed by 0 bases and J by 4 bases, leaving 10 bases between them. The CDR3 spans 15 residues. From germline, CDR1 is SGHAT and CDR2 FQNNGV. Clones were sequenced by immunoSEQ multiplex PCR, and TCRdb holds only the in-frame ones, with some missing. The top ten clones hold around 10% of a sample with some 240,000 clones, 65% of them seen once. Material: memory CD4+ T cells sorted from blood. Noted subset: CD45RA-negative fraction. The sequence was collected from a young man in good health. V is TRBV11-2 and J is TRBJ1-3; unclear D gene. The CDR3 loop reads CASSLEGFYGNTIYF. The DNA for the CDR3 is TGTGCCAGCAGCTTAGAAGGTTTTTACGGAAACACCATATATTTT.